The 26 T cell receptor beta chains presented below share a single source sample, sequenced in a study of T cell responses to AZD1222 COVID-19 vaccine. This table comes from immunoSEQ multiplex PCR, and its TCRdb copy is limited to in-frame clones, with some not included. The repertoire has 90,000 to 110,000 clones, roughly nine tenths of them found once; the top ten carry 35% to 50%. Sequenced material: peripheral blood, taken 28 days after the second AZD1222 dose. The receptors were gathered from an adult who received the AZD1222 COVID-19 vaccine.

The chain uses TRBV7-2 and TRBJ2-1; tentatively, D is TRBD1 (6 bases). V was clipped by 5 bases and J by 0 bases, with 11 bases between them. Germline V lookup: CDR1 SGHTA, CDR2 FQGNSA. The CDR3 totals 15 residues. Here the CDR3 DNA reads TGTGCCAGCAGCCCGGACAGCATCTCCTACAATGAGCAGTTCTTC. Protein sequence: CASSPDSISYNEQFF.

This chain uses TRBV19 with TRBJ1-2; D remains unclear. Between the trimmed V and J ends, which lost 7 bases and 3 bases, there was a span of 21 bases. This CDR3 is 16 amino acids long. Germline loops: CDR1 LNHDA, CDR2 SQIVND (reference sequence). Here the CDR3 reads CASMAQQSRFDYGYTF. The CDR3 bases are TGTGCCAGTATGGCCCAACAGAGCCGGTTTGACTATGGCTACACCTTC. Variable domain in full (rest from reference TRBV19 and TRBJ1-2): DGGITQSPKYLFRKEGQNVTLSCEQNLNHDAMYWYRQDPGQGLRLIYYSQIVNDFQKGDIAEGYSVSREKKESFPLTVTSAQKNPTAFYLCASMAQQSRFDYGYTFGSGTRLTVV.

The chain combines TRBV6-5 with TRBJ1-1; 8 positions agree with TRBD1. CDR1 is MNHEY, CDR2 SVGAGI, per germline. The CDR3 is 14 amino acids. V dropped 5 bases and J dropped 6; count of bases not matched to a gene: 8. CDR3 in DNA: TGTGCCAGCAGTACCTCAGGGGGCGCCGCTGAAGCTTTCTTT. Its protein is CASSTSGGAAEAFF.

The chain employs TRBV4-2 and TRBJ2-7, with unresolved D. V was trimmed by 0 bases and J by 3 bases, leaving 9 bases between them. The CDR3 length is 14 residues. Germline CDR1 is LGHNA and CDR2 is YNFKEQ. This CDR3 reads CASSQDIAVYEQYF. The CDR3 DNA reads as TGTGCCAGCAGCCAAGATATTGCGGTCTACGAGCAGTACTTC.

This chain uses TRBV6-2 or TRBV6-3 with TRBJ1-1, with a weak D call TRBD1 (5 bases). The length of the CDR3 is 16 residues. Germline values: CDR1 MNHEY, CDR2 SVGEGT. Trimming shortened V by 0 bases and J by 1 base, and 12 bases separated the two germline ends. The chain's CDR3 is CASSYSWGRGNTEAFF. The CDR3 nucleotides are TGTGCCAGCAGTTACTCTTGGGGGAGAGGGAACACTGAAGCTTTCTTT.

The chain recombines TRBV28 with TRBJ1-2, with D hard to call. The CDR3 is 13 residues long. Germline loops: CDR1 MDHEN, CDR2 SYDVKM. V lost 6 bases, J lost 2 bases, and 10 bases lay in between. CDR3 region: CASSPRWNYGYTF. The DNA for the CDR3 is TGTGCCAGCAGCCCAAGGTGGAACTATGGCTACACCTTC.

The rearrangement joins TRBV19 to TRBJ1-5; 8 nucleotides align to TRBD1. V gave up 7 bases and J gave up 6 bases; unmatched junction bases: 5. The CDR3 is 13 amino acids. Germline lookup yields CDR1 LNHDA and CDR2 SQIVND (reference sequence). The CDR3 bases are TGTGCCAGTATAGGACAGGGTCCTCAGCCCCAGCATTTT. It codes for CASIGQGPQPQHF.

The V call is TRBV11-2, the J call TRBJ2-1, with D perhaps matching TRBD2 (5 bases). Germline lookup yields CDR1 SGHAT and CDR2 FQNNGV. The CDR3 is 13 amino acids. The V and J ends lost 0 bases and 8 bases respectively, with 8 bases between them. CDR3 DNA: TGTGCCAGCAGCTTAGATCCGGGATATGAGCAGTTCTTC. Protein product: CASSLDPGYEQFF.

The rearrangement uses TRBV28 and TRBJ2-5, with D possibly TRBD2 on 5 matching bases. V dropped 6 bases and J dropped 0 bases, with 14 bases sitting between them. Germline CDR1 MDHEN, CDR2 SYDVKM. CDR3 length: 15 residues. This chain's CDR3 is CASSTPGWYQETQYF. The CDR3 bases are TGTGCCAGCAGCACCCCGGGGTGGTACCAAGAGACCCAGTACTTC.

The rearrangement joins TRBV6-5 to TRBJ2-7; the match to TRBD2 covers 10 bases. J lost 6 bases, V lost 2 bases, and 4 bases had no gene match. The CDR3 loop spans 14 amino acids. In germline, CDR1 is MNHEY, CDR2 SVGAGI. DNA for the CDR3: TGTGCCAGCAGTTACAGACTAGCGGGCACCGAGCAGTACTTC. Protein sequence: CASSYRLAGTEQYF.

The CDR3: CASRQGNGDQPQHF. The CDR3 bases are TGTGCCAGCAGACAGGGGAACGGGGATCAGCCCCAGCATTTT. V and J are TRBV2 and TRBJ1-5; 7 nucleotides align to TRBD1. This CDR3 has 14 amino acids. With 6 bases clipped from V and 5 bases from J, the junction kept 7 bases outside the gene matches. Germline V gene lookup returns CDR1 SNHLY and CDR2 FYNNEI.

This clone was observed once. The chain combines TRBV6-4 with TRBJ2-1; 7 bases are a match to TRBD2. With V trimmed by 3 bases and J by 9 bases, 14 bases remained unmatched. The CDR3 spans 16 residues. Germline V lookup: CDR1 MRHNA, CDR2 SNTAGT. CDR3 region: CASSEMSREAQGEQFF. The CDR3 DNA reads as TGTGCCAGCAGTGAAATGAGCCGGGAGGCCCAAGGTGAGCAGTTCTTC.

This sequence joins TRBV10-3 and TRBJ1-3; D gene ambiguous. The germline gives CDR1 ENHRY, CDR2 SYGVKD. This CDR3 spans 16 amino acids. The germline V and J ends were trimmed by 6 bases and 0 bases, with 15 bases remaining between them. CDR3 nucleotides: TGTGCCATCAGGTCTATGGGAACTCTCTCTGGAAACACCATATATTTT. Translating it yields CAIRSMGTLSGNTIYF.

V is TRBV28 and J is TRBJ2-3; D ambiguous. The germline CDR1 and CDR2 sequences are MDHEN and SYDVKM. The CDR3 runs 14 residues. The V and J ends lost 6 bases and 2 bases respectively, with 12 bases between them. In DNA form, the CDR3 reads TGTGCCAGCAGCCGCCGAGGCCTCACAGATACGCAGTATTTT. Its protein product is CASSRRGLTDTQYF.

This chain joins TRBV2 and TRBJ1-2; no clear D gene. The CDR3 has 12 amino acids. Germline CDR1 SNHLY, CDR2 FYNNEI. The V end lost 9 bases, the J end lost 12 bases, and 20 bases lay between the germline ends. The CDR3 sequence is CARNEGKDRHTF. The CDR3 bases are TGTGCCAGGAACGAGGGAAAGGATCGCCACACCTTC.

The chain couples TRBV6-6 to TRBJ2-1; 9 bases agree with TRBD2. V lost 8 bases to trimming and J lost 5 bases; unmatched junction nucleotides: 10. CDR1 is MNHNY, CDR2 SVGAGI, per germline (reference sequence). CDR3 length: 15 residues. The CDR3 region has the DNA TGTGCCAGCGAGCAAGCGGGACTAGCCCACAATGAGCAGTTCTTC. Protein sequence: CASEQAGLAHNEQFF.

J is TRBJ2-7 and V is TRBV6-5; tentatively, D is TRBD1 or TRBD2 (6 bases each). The length of the CDR3 is 14 residues. From germline, CDR1 is MNHEY and CDR2 SVGAGI. Trimming removed 0 bases from V and 5 bases from J, with 11 bases in between. The CDR3 here is CASSYSGAGHEQYF. CDR3 in DNA: TGTGCCAGCAGTTACTCGGGGGCGGGGCACGAGCAGTACTTC.

The genes are TRBV30 and TRBJ2-7, with no clear D. Germline values: CDR1 GTSNPN, CDR2 SVGIG (reference sequence). V lost 7 bases, J lost 0 bases, and 13 bases lay in between. This CDR3 is built from 13 residues. The DNA of the CDR3 is TGTGCCTACCTAACGGCCTCCTCCTACGAGCAGTACTTC. It specifies CAYLTASSYEQYF.

The V call is TRBV28, the J call TRBJ2-1, with a weak D call TRBD1 (6 bases). V lost 4 bases and J lost 6, with 10 bases in between. The CDR3 length is 13 residues. The germline gives CDR1 MDHEN, CDR2 SYDVKM. This CDR3 reads CASSSGTSNEQFF. The CDR3 bases are TGTGCCAGCAGTTCAGGGACATCCAATGAGCAGTTCTTC.

DNA for the CDR3: TGTGCCAGCAGCGGGCAAGGGCTGCAGCCCCAGCATTTT. This encodes CASSGQGLQPQHF. This chain joins TRBV7-2 and TRBJ1-5; no reliable D call. The CDR3 has 13 residues. The germline CDR1 and CDR2 sequences are SGHTA and FQGNSA. V was shortened by 5 bases and J by 7 bases, with 12 bases between the two germline ends.

This clone has a single count. The CDR3 sequence: CASIPGNTIYF. CDR3 nucleotide sequence: TGTGCCAGCATCCCTGGAAACACCATATATTTT. The gene calls are TRBV27 and TRBJ1-3; D not resolved. V was pared by 7 bases and J by 2 bases, with 3 bases between. CDR1 MNHEY and CDR2 SMNVEV come from the germline V gene (reference sequence). This CDR3 comprises 11 residues.

The gene calls are TRBV5-3 and TRBJ1-2; D is unclear. TRBV5-3 is known as an ORF, though its function is uncertain. Between the trimmed V and J ends, which lost 0 bases and 1 base, there was a span of 7 bases. CDR3 length: 14 residues. CDR3 sequence (DNA): TGTGCCAGAAGCTTGGTTGCCAATAACTATGGCTACACCTTC. Its translation is CARSLVANNYGYTF.

The V gene is TRBV7-2, the J gene TRBJ2-7, with 7 bases that match TRBD1. The CDR3 consists of 15 residues. V was clipped by 6 bases and J by 0 bases; unmatched bases: 8. The V gene's germline CDR1 is SGHTA and CDR2 FQGNSA. CDR3 DNA: TGTGCCAGCAGTTCCCAATCAGGGGGCTCCTACGAGCAGTACTTC. This encodes CASSSQSGGSYEQYF.

The rearrangement uses TRBV7-8 and TRBJ2-7, with TRBD2 matching over 7 bases. This CDR3 region has 15 residues. V gave up 1 base and J gave up 4 bases; unmatched junction bases: 7. CDR1 and CDR2 from the germline V gene are SGHVS and FQNEAQ. CDR3 amino acids: CASSLEGSGPYEQYF. CDR3 nucleotides: TGTGCCAGCAGCTTAGAGGGTAGCGGGCCTTACGAGCAGTACTTC.

The V gene is TRBV12-3 or TRBV12-4, the J gene TRBJ2-7; D uncertain. The V and J ends lost 3 bases and 6 bases respectively, with 9 bases between them. The CDR3 loop spans 12 amino acids. CDR3 loop: CASSFRLGEQYF. The CDR3 coding sequence is TGTGCCAGCAGTTTTCGGCTAGGCGAGCAGTACTTC.

This clone was seen only once. This sequence joins TRBV3-1 (or the pseudogene TRBV3-2) and TRBJ1-6; the D gene is possibly TRBD1 (5 bases). Germline V gives CDR1 LGHDT, CDR2 YNNKEL (reference sequence). The length of the CDR3 is 15 residues. Deletions cut 7 bases from V and 7 bases from J, with 17 bases between. The CDR3 DNA reads TGTGCCAGCACCCGGGTCGGGACCCAAAATTCACCCCTCCACTTT. Amino acids: CASTRVGTQNSPLHF.